These T cell receptor beta chains were read from a single sample in a study of control samples from healthy donors and cancer patients. Assay: immunoSEQ multiplex PCR; the TCRdb copy retains only in-frame clones and omits some. The data contain around 130,000 clones, over 75% of them singletons. Sequenced: blood. The receptors shown here come from a man aged 50-60 years in good health. Each CDR3 is given with its conserved first and last residue. D genes are given only for firm matches. Clone size, where shown, is once, few, many, or a class for clones that have expanded.

v_gene	len	d_gene	j_gene	abundance	CDR3nt	CDR3aa
TRBV5-1	18	TRBD1	TRBJ1-1	once	TGCGCCAGCAGCTTGTGGTTACAGGGGGCTTCGGGGAACACTGAAGCTTTCTTT	CASSLWLQGASGNTEAFF
TRBV10-1	13	NA	TRBJ2-7	NA	TGCGCCAGCAGCCTGGGGGGTAAAAACGAGCAGTACTTC	CASSLGGKNEQYF
TRBV15	16	NA	TRBJ1-3	NA	TGTGCCACCAGCAGAGATGCCCTCCGATCTGGAAACACCATATATTTT	CATSRDALRSGNTIYF
TRBV14	14	NA	TRBJ1-1	few	TGTGCCAGCAGCCAAGATCTTTGGGGCACTGAAGCTTTCTTT	CASSQDLWGTEAFF
TRBV28	19	TRBD1	TRBJ1-3	NA	TGTGCCAGCAGCTCCCCCGGGACAGGGGGTTTTGAATCTGGAAACACCATATATTTT	CASSSPGTGGFESGNTIYF
TRBV4-2	16	TRBD2	TRBJ2-3	NA	TGTGCCAGCAGCCAGCCTACGGGGGGGCCTTTAAATACGCAGTATTTT	CASSQPTGGPLNTQYF
TRBV6-5	16	TRBD1	TRBJ2-5	NA	TGTGCCAGCAGTTATCATGGGACAGGGTGGGAAGAGACCCAGTACTTC	CASSYHGTGWEETQYF
TRBV12-3/TRBV12-4	13	NA	TRBJ2-7	NA	TGTGCCAGCAGTTTAGGGAAGCTCTACGAGCAGTACTTC	CASSLGKLYEQYF
TRBV7-8	16	NA	TRBJ1-2	NA	TGTGCCAGCGTATTTGGGGACCCAGGAGAGCTCTATGGCTACACCTTC	CASVFGDPGELYGYTF
TRBV3-1/TRBV3-2	16	TRBD2	TRBJ2-3	NA	TGTGCCAGCAGCCAAGGAGCGGGGGGGCCTCCAGATACGCAGTATTTT	CASSQGAGGPPDTQYF
TRBV18	13	NA	TRBJ1-3	NA	TGTGCCAGCTGTTGGGGCTCTGGAAACACCATATATTTT	CASCWGSGNTIYF
TRBV12-3/TRBV12-4	13	NA	TRBJ1-2	NA	TGTGCCAGCAGGCCCAACGGCTATCCAGGCTACACCTTC	CASRPNGYPGYTF
TRBV4-1	19	TRBD1	TRBJ1-1	NA	TGCGCCAGCAGCCAACGGGGAGGGGACAGGGGGTATAAGGGCACTGAAGCTTTCTTT	CASSQRGGDRGYKGTEAFF
TRBV3-1/TRBV3-2	16	TRBD1	TRBJ2-1	NA	TGTGCCAGCAGCCAAGATTTCGGGACAGCGTACAATGAGCAGTTCTTC	CASSQDFGTAYNEQFF
TRBV28	15	TRBD1	TRBJ1-4	NA	TGTGCCAGCAGTTCGTCCGGGACAGGGAATGAAAAACTGTTTTTT	CASSSSGTGNEKLFF
TRBV7-9	14	TRBD1	TRBJ2-2	NA	TGTGCCAGCAGCTTAGGACAGGGCACCGGGGAGCTGTTTTTT	CASSLGQGTGELFF
TRBV19	14	TRBD1	TRBJ1-5	once	TGTGCCAGCGCCACAGGGGGAAGCAATCAGCCCCAGCATTTT	CASATGGSNQPQHF
TRBV6-5	15	NA	TRBJ1-2	NA	TGTGCCAGCAATCTAGAAGGTTCACTTAACTATGGCTACACCTTC	CASNLEGSLNYGYTF
TRBV5-6	14	NA	TRBJ2-3	NA	TGTGCCAGCAGCCCCGGCCGGTGGGCAGATACGCAGTATTTT	CASSPGRWADTQYF
TRBV13	16	TRBD1	TRBJ2-7	NA	TGTGCCAGCAGCTTACGACAGGGCTCCCTCATCCACGAGCAGTACTTC	CASSLRQGSLIHEQYF
TRBV28	16	NA	TRBJ1-4	NA	TGTGCCAGCAGGCAAATGGGGGGCAGGGGCAATGAAAAACTGTTTTTT	CASRQMGGRGNEKLFF
TRBV6-5	15	TRBD1	TRBJ2-7	once	TGTGCCAGCAGTTACAGCCACAGGGGTTCCTACGAGCAGTACTTC	CASSYSHRGSYEQYF
TRBV3-1/TRBV3-2	16	TRBD2	TRBJ2-1	NA	TGTGCCAGCAGCCAAGTACGCGGGGGGGCCAGTAATGAGCAGTTCTTC	CASSQVRGGASNEQFF